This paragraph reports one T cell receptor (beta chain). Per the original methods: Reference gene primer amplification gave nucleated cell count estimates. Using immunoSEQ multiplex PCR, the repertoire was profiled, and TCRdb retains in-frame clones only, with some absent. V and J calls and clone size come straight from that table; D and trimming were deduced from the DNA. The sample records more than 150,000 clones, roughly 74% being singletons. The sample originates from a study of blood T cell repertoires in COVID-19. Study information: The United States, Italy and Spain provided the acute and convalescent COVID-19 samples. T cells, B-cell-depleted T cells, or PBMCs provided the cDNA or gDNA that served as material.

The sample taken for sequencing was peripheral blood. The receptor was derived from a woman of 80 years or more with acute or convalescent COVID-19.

The CDR3 DNA follows: TGCGCCAGCAGCGGTGGGGGGGCCACAGATACGCAGTATTTT. Translation: CASSGGGATDTQYF. This chain links TRBV5-1 with TRBJ2-3, with TRBD2 as a possible D gene (7 bases). V lost 4 bases to trimming and J lost 2 bases, with 11 bases between them. From germline, CDR1 is SGHRS and CDR2 YFSETQ. This CDR3 contains 14 residues.